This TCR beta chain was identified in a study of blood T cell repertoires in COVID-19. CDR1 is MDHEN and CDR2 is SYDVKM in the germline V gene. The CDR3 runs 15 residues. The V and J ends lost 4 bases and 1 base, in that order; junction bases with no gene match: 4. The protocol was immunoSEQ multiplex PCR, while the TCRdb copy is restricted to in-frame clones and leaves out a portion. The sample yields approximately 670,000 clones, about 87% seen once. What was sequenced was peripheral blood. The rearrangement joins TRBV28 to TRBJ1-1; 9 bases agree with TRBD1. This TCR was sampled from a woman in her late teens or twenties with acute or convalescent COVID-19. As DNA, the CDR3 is TGTGCCAGCAGTTACCGACAGGGGGGGAACACTGAAGCTTTCTTT. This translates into CASSYRQGGNTEAFF.